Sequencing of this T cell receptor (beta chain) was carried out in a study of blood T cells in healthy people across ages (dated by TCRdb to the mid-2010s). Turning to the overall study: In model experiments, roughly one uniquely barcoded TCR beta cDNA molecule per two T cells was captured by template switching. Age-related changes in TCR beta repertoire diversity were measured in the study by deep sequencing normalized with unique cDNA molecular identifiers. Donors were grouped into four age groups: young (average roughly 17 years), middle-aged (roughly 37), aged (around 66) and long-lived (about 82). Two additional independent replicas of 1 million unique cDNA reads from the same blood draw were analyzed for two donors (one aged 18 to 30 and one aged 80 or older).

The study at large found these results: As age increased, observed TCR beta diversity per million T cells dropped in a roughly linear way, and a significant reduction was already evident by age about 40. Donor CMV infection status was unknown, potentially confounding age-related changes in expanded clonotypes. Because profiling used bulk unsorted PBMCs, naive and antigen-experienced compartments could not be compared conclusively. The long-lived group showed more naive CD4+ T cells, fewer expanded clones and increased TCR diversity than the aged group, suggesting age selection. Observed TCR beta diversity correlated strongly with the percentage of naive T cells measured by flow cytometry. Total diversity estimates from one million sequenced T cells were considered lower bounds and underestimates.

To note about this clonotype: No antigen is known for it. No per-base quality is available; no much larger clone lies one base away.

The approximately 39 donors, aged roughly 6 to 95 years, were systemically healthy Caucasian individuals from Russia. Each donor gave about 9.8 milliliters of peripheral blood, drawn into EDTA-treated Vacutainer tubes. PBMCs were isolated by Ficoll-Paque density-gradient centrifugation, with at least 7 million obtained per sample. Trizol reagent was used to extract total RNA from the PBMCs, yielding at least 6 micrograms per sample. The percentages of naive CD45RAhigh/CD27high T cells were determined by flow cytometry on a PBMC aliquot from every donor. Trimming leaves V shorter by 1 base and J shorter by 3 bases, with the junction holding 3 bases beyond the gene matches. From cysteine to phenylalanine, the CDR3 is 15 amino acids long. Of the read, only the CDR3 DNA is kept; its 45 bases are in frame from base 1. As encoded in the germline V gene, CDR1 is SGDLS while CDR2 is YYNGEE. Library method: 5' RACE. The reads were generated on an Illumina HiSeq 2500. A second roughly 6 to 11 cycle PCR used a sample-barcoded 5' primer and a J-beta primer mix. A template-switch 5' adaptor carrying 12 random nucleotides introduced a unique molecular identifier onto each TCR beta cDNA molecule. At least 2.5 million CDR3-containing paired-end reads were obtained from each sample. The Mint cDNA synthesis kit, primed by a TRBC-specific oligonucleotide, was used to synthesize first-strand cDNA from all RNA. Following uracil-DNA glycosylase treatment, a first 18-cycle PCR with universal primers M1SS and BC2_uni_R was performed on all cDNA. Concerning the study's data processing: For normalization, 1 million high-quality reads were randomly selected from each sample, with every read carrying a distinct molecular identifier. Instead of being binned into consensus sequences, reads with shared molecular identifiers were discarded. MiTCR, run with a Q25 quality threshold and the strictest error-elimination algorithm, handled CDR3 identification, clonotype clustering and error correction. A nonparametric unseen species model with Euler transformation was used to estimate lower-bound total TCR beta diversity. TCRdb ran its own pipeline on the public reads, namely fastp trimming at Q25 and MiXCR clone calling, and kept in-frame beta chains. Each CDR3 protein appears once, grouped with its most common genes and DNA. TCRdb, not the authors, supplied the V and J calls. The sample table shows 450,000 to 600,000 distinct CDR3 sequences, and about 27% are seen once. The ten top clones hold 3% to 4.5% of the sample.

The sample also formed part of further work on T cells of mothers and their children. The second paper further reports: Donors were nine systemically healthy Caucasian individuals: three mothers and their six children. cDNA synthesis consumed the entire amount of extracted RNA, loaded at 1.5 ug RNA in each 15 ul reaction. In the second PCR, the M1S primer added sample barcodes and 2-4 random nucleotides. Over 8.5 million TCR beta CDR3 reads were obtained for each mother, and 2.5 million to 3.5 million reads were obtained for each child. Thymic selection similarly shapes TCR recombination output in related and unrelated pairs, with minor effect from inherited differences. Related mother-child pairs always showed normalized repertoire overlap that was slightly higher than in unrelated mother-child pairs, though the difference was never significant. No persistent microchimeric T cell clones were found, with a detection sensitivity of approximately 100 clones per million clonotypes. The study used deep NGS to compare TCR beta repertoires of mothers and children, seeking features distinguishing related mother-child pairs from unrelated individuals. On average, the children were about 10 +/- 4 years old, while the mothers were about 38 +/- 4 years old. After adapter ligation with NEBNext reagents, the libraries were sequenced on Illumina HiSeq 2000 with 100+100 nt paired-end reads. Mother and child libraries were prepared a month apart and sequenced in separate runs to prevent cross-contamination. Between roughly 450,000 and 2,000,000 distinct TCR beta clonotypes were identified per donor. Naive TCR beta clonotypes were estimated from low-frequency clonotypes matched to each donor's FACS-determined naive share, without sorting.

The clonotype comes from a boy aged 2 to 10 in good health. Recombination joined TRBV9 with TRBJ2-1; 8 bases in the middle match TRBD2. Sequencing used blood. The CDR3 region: CASSVSSGSYNEQFF. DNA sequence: TGTGCCAGCAGCGTATCGAGCGGGAGCTACAATGAGCAGTTCTTC.